The present TCR beta chain was sequenced within a study of Tregs in tolerant kidney transplant recipients. The V and J ends lost 0 bases and 6 bases respectively, with 12 bases between them. The CDR3 covers 13 residues. The germline V gene has CDR1 GTSNPN and CDR2 SVGIG (reference sequence). Assay used: immunoSEQ multiplex PCR; TCRdb lists only in-frame clones, some missing. The sample totals roughly 48,000 clones; its top ten clones hold around 0.8%. As for this clone: The read terminates 3 residues before the CDR3 end, so the remaining end is supplied by the germline J gene.

This chain joins TRBV30 and TRBJ2-7, with TRBD1 as a possible D gene (5 bases). This clonotype was sampled from a human donor who received a combined kidney and bone marrow transplant. The input for sequencing was CD4+ T cells from blood, taken before the transplant. The CDR3 region is CAWSVVGAGEQYF. Partial CDR3 DNA: TGTGCCTGGAGTGTAGTTGGGGCTGGCGAG.